These T cell receptor beta chains were read from a single sample in a study of blood T cell repertoires in COVID-19. This table comes from immunoSEQ multiplex PCR, and its TCRdb copy is limited to in-frame clones, with some not included. The sample lists some 200,000 clones; 75% to 85% were seen once. Sequenced material: PBMCs or T cells enriched from blood (not recorded which). These receptors were collected from a man between 40 and 49 years old who had recovered from COVID-19. Both conserved end residues are part of each CDR3. Each record gives: V gene, D gene, J gene, clone size, CDR3 DNA, CDR3 protein. A D gene is named only where the DNA matches it firmly. Rows give clone size only sometimes, using once, few, many, or a class for an expanded clone.

TRBV5-1,-,TRBJ2-2,-,TGCGCCAGCACAAACCCGAGCGTTTACACCGGGGAGCTGTTTTTT,CASTNPSVYTGELFF
TRBV10-1,TRBD1,TRBJ1-4,-,TGCGCCAGCAGTGAGGACAGGGGCGACGAAAAACTGTTTTTT,CASSEDRGDEKLFF
TRBV6-5,-,TRBJ2-6,few,TGTGCCAGCAGTCTTAGCTCTGGGGCCAACGTCCTGACTTTC,CASSLSSGANVLTF
TRBV18,TRBD1,TRBJ1-5,once,TGTGCCAGCTCAGTCACAGGGGCTGATCAGCCCCAGCATTTT,CASSVTGADQPQHF
TRBV5-1,TRBD1,TRBJ2-3,-,TGCGCCAGCAGCTTGGGACAGGGTGAAACAGATACGCAGTATTTT,CASSLGQGETDTQYF
TRBV19,TRBD1,TRBJ1-5,-,TGTGCCAGTAGACGGACAGGGAGTGACAATCAGCCCCAGCATTTT,CASRRTGSDNQPQHF
TRBV2,-,TRBJ2-2,-,TGTGCCAGCAAGCAGGGGCTAGCGAACACCGGGGAGCTGTTTTTT,CASKQGLANTGELFF
TRBV7-2,-,TRBJ2-1,few,TGTGCCAGCAGCTTAGCCTTACCCGGGGAGCAGTTCTTC,CASSLALPGEQFF
TRBV7-9,-,TRBJ2-3,-,TGTGCCAGCAGCTTTAACGTAGCAGGGGCAGATACGCAGTATTTT,CASSFNVAGADTQYF
TRBV27,-,TRBJ2-7,-,TGTGCCAGCACCTCAGGGCACGAGCAGTACTTC,CASTSGHEQYF
TRBV7-8,-,TRBJ2-1,-,TGTGCCAGCAGCTTAGGACTAGTCTTTAAGTTCTTC,CASSLGLVFKFF
TRBV7-9,-,TRBJ2-3,many,TGTGCCAGCAGCCCCCCGGCTAGCGAGGTACAGTATTTT,CASSPPASEVQYF
TRBV4-1,-,TRBJ2-2,-,TGCGCCAGCAGCCAAGATGGGGGGATAGCGGAGCCGAACACCGGGGAGCTGTTTTTT,CASSQDGGIAEPNTGELFF
TRBV24-1,-,TRBJ2-1,-,TGTGCCACCAGTGGAGGGGAGGTGAGGGAGCAGTTCTTC,CATSGGEVREQFF
TRBV5-1,TRBD1,TRBJ1-2,-,TGCGCCAGCAGCTTAAGTGGGACAGGGACGTATGGCTACACCTTC,CASSLSGTGTYGYTF
TRBV5-6,TRBD1,TRBJ1-2,-,TGTGCCAGCAGGACCGGGACAGTCTATGGCTACACCTTC,CASRTGTVYGYTF
TRBV5-1,-,TRBJ1-1,once,TGCGCCAGCAGCTTGGAGACAGGCAACACTGAAGCTTTCTTT,CASSLETGNTEAFF
TRBV7-2,TRBD2,TRBJ2-1,once,TGTGCCAGCAGTACTAGCGGGGATAATGAGCAGTTCTTC,CASSTSGDNEQFF
TRBV7-2,TRBD2,TRBJ2-3,-,TGTGCCAGCAGCTTAAACAGCGGGGCAGATACGCAGTATTTT,CASSLNSGADTQYF
TRBV12-3/TRBV12-4,TRBD1,TRBJ1-2,-,TGTGCCAGCAGCACAGGGGCGCGGGGCTACACCTTC,CASSTGARGYTF
TRBV18,-,TRBJ2-1,-,TGTGCCAGCTCACCTCCCGGCTCCTACAATGAGCAGTTCTTC,CASSPPGSYNEQFF
TRBV15,TRBD2,TRBJ2-3,-,TGTGCCACCAGCAAGGGGACTAGCGGCACAGATACGCAGTATTTT,CATSKGTSGTDTQYF
TRBV5-1,TRBD1,TRBJ1-3,few,TGCGCCAGCAGCTCCTCCCGGGACAGTATTTTTAACACCATATATTTT,CASSSSRDSIFNTIYF
TRBV28,TRBD1,TRBJ2-7,once,TGTGCCAGCAGTCGGTCCGGGACAGGGGTCTACGAGCAGTACTTC,CASSRSGTGVYEQYF
TRBV4-3,TRBD1,TRBJ1-2,few,TGCGCCAGCAGCCAAGACAGGGGGTATGGCTACACCTTC,CASSQDRGYGYTF
TRBV6-2/TRBV6-3,TRBD1,TRBJ1-1,-,TGTGCCAGCAGTCCAGGGGGCTTGAACACTGAAGCTTTCTTT,CASSPGGLNTEAFF
TRBV18,TRBD2,TRBJ2-3,-,TGTGCCAGCTCACCTCCCGGGACTAGCGGGAGGGATACGCAGTATTTT,CASSPPGTSGRDTQYF
TRBV29-1,-,TRBJ2-1,-,TGCAGCGTCTTGGACAGCCTCCACAATGAGCAGTTCTTC,CSVLDSLHNEQFF
TRBV10-1,TRBD2,TRBJ2-5,-,TGCGCCAGCAGTGCGGGGACTAGCGGGAGCGAGACCCAGTACTTC,CASSAGTSGSETQYF
TRBV2,-,TRBJ2-7,once,TGTGCCAGCAGGCGGGCAGGGGACGAGCAGTACTTC,CASRRAGDEQYF
TRBV28,TRBD1,TRBJ1-1,-,TGTGCCAGCAGCCGAGGACAGGGGCGAACTGAAGCTTTCTTT,CASSRGQGRTEAFF
TRBV7-9,-,TRBJ2-3,-,TGTGCCAGCAGCTTAACAGGGATGGCAGATACGCAGTATTTT,CASSLTGMADTQYF
TRBV10-3,TRBD2,TRBJ2-1,-,TGTGCCATCAGTGTTGGGACTAGCGGATTATACAATGAGCAGTTCTTC,CAISVGTSGLYNEQFF